Following are 15 T cell receptor beta chains from one sample sequenced in a study of T and B cells in COVID-19 patients. Each TRB amplification used about 220-500 ng of genomic DNA from blood. TRB rearrangements were amplified by multiplex PCR with BIOMED2 TRB-A/B primers. TCRdb analysed the multiplex PCR reads with MiXCR anew, one entry per CDR3 protein. Among 9,000 to 13,000 distinct CDR3 sequences, around 30% were seen once, and the ten largest hold 13% to 15%. Sample: blood. These receptors all come from a human donor with active COVID-19.

The genes are TRBV5-1 and TRBJ2-5, with 10 bases fitting TRBD2. The length of the CDR3 is 15 residues. J was trimmed by 3 bases and V by 4 bases; bases with no gene match: 6. The germline gives CDR1 SGHRS, CDR2 YFSETQ. The CDR3 protein is CASSPSGTSEETQYF. Written as DNA, the CDR3 is TGCGCCAGCAGCCCCTCCGGGACTAGCGAAGAGACCCAGTACTTC.

Turning to this clonotype: One end of the junction fails to match germline, which may point to a read error. The chain links TRBV6-4 to TRBJ2-3; D remains unclear. This CDR3 comprises 15 residues. Germline CDR1 and CDR2: MRHNA and SNTAGT. DNA for the CDR3: TGTGCCAGCACTGACTCGAGTGGGGTCACAGATACGCAGTATTTT. It yields the protein CASTDSSGVTDTQYF.

The CDR3 reads CASSCPDHEQYF. Written as DNA, the CDR3 is TGTGCCAGCAGCTGCCCGGACCACGAGCAGTACTTC. The chain is built from TRBV5-6 and TRBJ2-7, with D unresolved. V lost 3 bases and J 5 bases, leaving 9 bases between the germline ends. Looked up from germline, CDR1 is SGHDT and CDR2 is YYEEEE. This CDR3 is built from 12 residues.

Regarding this clonotype: This may arise from a read error, as a much more abundant clone is one base away. CDR3 bases: TGTGCCAGTAGTATAACGGGGGGGTCCGGGGAGCTGTTTTTT. This encodes CASSITGGSGELFF. V usage is TRBV19 and J usage is TRBJ2-2, with TRBD2 identical over 8 bases. In germline, CDR1 is LNHDA, CDR2 SQIVND (reference sequence). V dropped 2 bases and J dropped 6; count of bases not matched to a gene: 2. The CDR3 extends over 14 amino acids.

This clonotype turned up a few times. V usage is TRBV18 and J usage is TRBJ1-3, with 7 bases lining up with TRBD1. V lost 5 bases and J lost 0; bases outside the gene matches: 7. The CDR3 length is 16 residues. The germline V gene has CDR1 KGHSH and CDR2 LQKENI. DNA of the CDR3: TGTGCCAGCTCAATAAACCGGGACAGCTCTGGAAACACCATATATTTT. Encoded protein: CASSINRDSSGNTIYF.

By share, this clonotype ranks as medium-sized. V is TRBV18 and J is TRBJ2-7, with 7 nucleotides matching TRBD1. The CDR3 sequence is 16 residues long. Germline values: CDR1 KGHSH, CDR2 LQKENI. V lost 2 bases, J lost 3 bases, and 10 bases stayed unmatched. The CDR3 DNA reads as TGTGCCAGCTCACCATATAACGGACAGGTAGGCTACGAGCAGTACTTC. Its translation: CASSPYNGQVGYEQYF.

This clonotype is medium-sized in the sample. The chain recombines TRBV12-3 or TRBV12-4 with TRBJ2-1; no firm D call. The CDR3 extends over 15 amino acids. Trimming removed 7 bases from V and 9 bases from J, with 22 bases in between. CDR3 nucleotide sequence: TGTGCCAGCAAGTTACAGCCCCAACTTGAGAGTGAGCAGTTCTTC. It codes for CASKLQPQLESEQFF.

The genes are TRBV5-6 and TRBJ2-1; 8 bases are a match to TRBD2. CDR3 length: 16 amino acids. The V gene end was trimmed by 0 bases and the J gene end by 4 bases; junction bases not matched to a gene: 6. Per the germline V gene, CDR1 is SGHDT and CDR2 is YYEEEE. CDR3 region: CASSLAGRGDYNEQFF. The CDR3 DNA sequence: TGTGCCAGCAGCTTGGCTGGGCGGGGGGATTACAATGAGCAGTTCTTC.

The rearrangement links TRBV7-6 to TRBJ2-2; D not resolved. This CDR3 spans 14 amino acids. Germline CDR1 and CDR2: SGHVS and FNYEAQ. Deletions cut 2 bases from V and 1 base from J, with 5 bases between. CDR3 region: CASSLYRNTGELFF. The CDR3 DNA is TGTGCCAGCAGCTTATATCGGAACACCGGGGAGCTGTTTTTT.

This clonotype is classed as medium-sized. J is TRBJ2-2 and V is TRBV6-2 or TRBV6-3; tentative D call: TRBD1 (5 bases). V was shortened by 5 bases and J by 4 bases, with 5 bases between the two germline ends. The CDR3 is 12 amino acids. Germline values: CDR1 MNHEY, CDR2 SVGEGT. CDR3 sequence: CASSRGTGELFF. Here the CDR3 DNA reads TGTGCCAGCAGTAGGGGCACCGGGGAGCTGTTTTTT.

Comments on this clonotype: A much bigger clone sits one base away, suggesting this may be a read error. The chain joins TRBV6-5 to TRBJ2-5; no reliable D call. Trimming removed 5 bases at V and 1 base at J, with 11 bases between. The CDR3 totals 14 residues. From germline, CDR1 is MNHEY and CDR2 SVGAGI. Here the CDR3 DNA reads TGTGCCAGCAGTAATAGAAAGGGCCAAGAGACCCAGTACTTC. It is translated as CASSNRKGQETQYF.

The chain uses TRBV7-9 and TRBJ2-5; D is perhaps TRBD2 (6 bases). Germline V lookup: CDR1 SEHNR, CDR2 FQNEAQ (reference sequence). V was pared by 1 base and J by 4 bases, with 13 bases between. This CDR3 has 15 residues. The CDR3 loop is CASSLEFGRGETQYF. The CDR3 DNA reads as TGTGCCAGCAGCTTAGAATTCGGGCGGGGAGAGACCCAGTACTTC.

In its sample, this clonotype was seen a few times. This chain links TRBV5-1 with TRBJ2-6; a weak D match, TRBD1 (6 bases). Trimming took off 4 bases at V and 4 bases at J, with 15 bases between the two ends. CDR1 SGHRS and CDR2 YFSETQ come from the germline V gene. The CDR3 has 16 residues. The CDR3, as DNA: TGCGCCAGCAGCCCCCCCACAGGGTCCGGGGCCAACGTCCTGACTTTC. Its translation: CASSPPTGSGANVLTF.

Relative to its sample, this clonotype is medium-sized. V usage is TRBV13 and J usage is TRBJ2-5, with 8 positions matching TRBD1. V shed 3 bases, J shed 2 bases, and the junction held 5 bases outside the gene matches. Germline V CDR1 and CDR2: PRHDT, FYEKMQ (reference sequence). The CDR3 covers 15 residues. CDR3 in amino acids: CASSFLGQVQETQYF. Written as DNA, the CDR3 is TGTGCCAGCAGCTTCTTGGGACAGGTTCAAGAGACCCAGTACTTC.

This clonotype was counted only a few times. This sequence joins TRBV6-5 and TRBJ1-6, with TRBD1 as a possible D gene (5 bases). The CDR3 has 17 amino acids. The V end was cut by 2 bases, the J end by 5 bases, with 16 bases between. Germline V gene data show CDR1 as MNHEY and CDR2 as SVGAGI. CDR3 DNA: TGTGCCAGCAGTTACACCCCCGGGCAGGGTAATAATTCACCCCTCCACTTT. It specifies CASSYTPGQGNNSPLHF.